These 5 T cell receptor beta chains were all obtained from the same sample, sequenced in a study of blood T cell repertoires in COVID-19. Produced via immunoSEQ multiplex PCR; TCRdb's table is partial and in-frame only. Of over 120,000 clones listed, 85% to 90% are singletons. Sequencing was carried out using peripheral blood. All receptors derive from a woman between 50 and 59 years old with active or convalescent COVID-19.

This clone was seen only a few times. This sequence joins TRBV2 and TRBJ1-5; TRBD1 matches at 8 bases. The CDR3 is 14 residues long. Germline CDR1 SNHLY, CDR2 FYNNEI. V lost 7 bases, J lost 3 bases, and 5 bases stayed unmatched. CDR3 protein: CASNSQGDNQPQHF. The CDR3 DNA reads TGTGCCAGCAACTCACAGGGGGACAATCAGCCCCAGCATTTT.

The chain has TRBV2 and TRBJ2-5; D is possibly TRBD1 (6 bases). Germline values: CDR1 SNHLY, CDR2 FYNNEI. V lost 6 bases, J lost 4 bases, and 21 bases lay in between. The CDR3 contains 16 residues. The CDR3 DNA sequence: TGTGCCAGCAGCGCTTGGTCCCATGGGGGCGGAGAGACCCAGTACTTC. As protein: CASSAWSHGGGETQYF.

This chain connects TRBV4-1 to TRBJ2-4, with 7 bases lining up with TRBD2. The ends lost 0 bases at V and 7 bases at J; junction bases unmatched: 9. Germline V gene sequence: CDR1 MGHRA, CDR2 YSYEKL. The CDR3 runs to 16 residues. The CDR3 DNA follows: TGCGCCAGCAGCCAAGATTGGGAGGGAGGGGTGAACATTCAGTACTTC. Amino acids: CASSQDWEGGVNIQYF.

Only a few counts were recorded for this clone. V is TRBV7-9 and J is TRBJ2-1; 7 nucleotides match TRBD2. The germline gives CDR1 SEHNR, CDR2 FQNEAQ (reference sequence). V lost 1 base and J lost 10; bases outside the gene matches: 13. CDR3 length equals 16 residues. CDR3 sequence reads: CASSLGSGPLRGEQFF. The CDR3, as DNA: TGTGCCAGCAGCTTAGGTAGCGGGCCTCTGCGAGGAGAGCAGTTCTTC.

V and J are TRBV18 and TRBJ2-5, with D uncertain. The CDR3 totals 13 residues. Trimming took 3 bases from V and 0 from J, leaving 5 bases between them. Germline CDR1 KGHSH, CDR2 LQKENI. The CDR3 DNA follows: TGTGCCAGCTCACCCCCTCACCAAGAGACCCAGTACTTC. It encodes CASSPPHQETQYF.